These 29 T cell receptor beta chains share one sample of origin, sequenced in a study of T cell repertoires in cytomegalovirus infection. From the reads, TCRdb called clonotypes with MiXCR, one entry per CDR3 protein. The sample lists some 440,000 distinct CDR3 sequences; roughly 30% were seen once. Sequencing was performed on PBMCs. All receptors derive from a human donor in good health (CMV status not recorded). Some clones in this sample may be carry-over from other donors' samples.

V gene TRBV7-3 combines with J gene TRBJ2-5; weak D call: TRBD2 (6 bases). The CDR3 runs to 13 residues. Germline V gene sequence: CDR1 SGHTA, CDR2 FQGTGA. V gave up 0 bases and J gave up 7 bases, with 9 bases separating them. The CDR3 bases are TGTGCCAGCAGCTTAACCCCGGAGGGGACCCAGTACTTC. Its translation: CASSLTPEGTQYF.

This clonotype was detected only a few times. The V and J genes are TRBV24-1 and TRBJ1-3, with 9 bases matching TRBD1. Germline CDR1 KGHDR, CDR2 SFDVKD. V lost 2 bases and J lost 2; bases outside the gene matches: 3. The CDR3 spans 16 residues. This CDR3 is CATSDSGQGTGNTIYF. The CDR3 nucleotides read TGTGCCACCAGTGATTCGGGACAGGGCACTGGAAACACCATATATTTT.

The table lists this clonotype with a few counts. This chain links TRBV20-1 with TRBJ1-2, with D perhaps TRBD1 (5 bases). Trimming removed 6 bases from V and 8 bases from J, with 19 bases in between. The CDR3 spans 13 residues. The germline V gene encodes CDR1 DFQATT and CDR2 SNEGSKA (reference sequence). Here the CDR3 reads CSAQMRGLRGYTF. CDR3 sequence (DNA): TGCAGTGCCCAAATGAGGGGCTTGAGGGGCTACACCTTC.

This clonotype was picked up a small number of times. The chain carries TRBV6-5 and TRBJ1-1, with D possibly being TRBD1 (5 bases). V shed 0 bases and J shed 2 bases, with 13 bases lying between them. The CDR3 length is 16 residues. The germline gives CDR1 MNHEY, CDR2 SVGAGI. The CDR3 loop reads CASSYSRWQGNTEAFF. In DNA, the CDR3 is TGTGCCAGCAGTTACTCGAGGTGGCAGGGAAACACTGAAGCTTTCTTT.

This clonotype has more than one count but fewer than ten. V gene TRBV6-1 combines with J gene TRBJ2-3, with a possible D match to TRBD1 (5 bases). This CDR3 comprises 18 residues. Germline V gene data show CDR1 as MNHNS and CDR2 as SASEGT. V lost 3 bases and J lost 4, with 23 bases in between. CDR3 sequence: CASSEGPENPFTSDTQYF. Here the CDR3 DNA reads TGTGCCAGCAGTGAGGGGCCGGAGAACCCCTTTACCTCAGATACGCAGTATTTT.

This clonotype was counted only a few times. The CDR3 sequence: CASTGTTYNEQFF. CDR3 sequence (DNA): TGTGCCAGCACCGGGACTACCTACAATGAGCAGTTCTTC. V and J are TRBV19 and TRBJ2-1, with 7 bases fitting TRBD2. The V gene end was trimmed by 9 bases and the J gene end by 2 bases; junction bases not matched to a gene: 4. The CDR3 has 13 amino acids. Germline values: CDR1 LNHDA, CDR2 SQIVND (reference sequence).

The V call is TRBV7-2, the J call TRBJ1-6; 7 bases agree with TRBD1. CDR1 and CDR2 from the germline V gene are SGHTA and FQGNSA. The junction had 21 bases not matched to a gene; V was cut back by 5 bases and J by 2 bases. This CDR3 region has 21 residues. For the CDR3, the DNA is TGTGCCAGCAGCCCCTACGGGTCCAGACAGGGCTCTAGCGCCTATAATTCACCCCTCCACTTT. Translated, it gives CASSPYGSRQGSSAYNSPLHF.

This clonotype was recorded a few times. This chain uses TRBV5-1 with TRBJ2-1, with D unresolved. The CDR3 spans 16 residues. The germline gives CDR1 SGHRS, CDR2 YFSETQ. Trimming pared 3 bases from V and 2 bases from J, leaving 15 bases between. CDR3 DNA: TGCGCCAGCAGCTCAAGGACCTTCGGTGCCTACAATGAGCAGTTCTTC. It is translated as CASSSRTFGAYNEQFF.

This clonotype was seen a handful of times. This rearrangement joins TRBV5-6 to TRBJ2-1; D remains ambiguous. The CDR3 is 16 residues long. The V end was cut by 1 base, the J end by 5 bases, with 16 bases between. Germline V gene data show CDR1 as SGHDT and CDR2 as YYEEEE. CDR3 DNA: TGTGCCAGCAGCTTGTTGAATCGGCTCGTTCACAATGAGCAGTTCTTC. Amino acids: CASSLLNRLVHNEQFF.

This clonotype has only a few counts. This chain uses TRBV2 with TRBJ2-5; D unresolved. The CDR3 runs 15 residues. Trimming pared 5 bases from V and 4 bases from J, leaving 17 bases between. Germline V gene lookup returns CDR1 SNHLY and CDR2 FYNNEI. Written as DNA, the CDR3 is TGTGCCAGCAGTCGCTCTACTATCTTGATAGAGACCCAGTACTTC. Translating it yields CASSRSTILIETQYF. The full variable domain, with the rest looked up from reference TRBV2 and TRBJ2-5, is EPEVTQTPSHQVTQMGQEVILRCVPISNHLYFYWYRQILGQKVEFLVSFYNNEISEKSEIFDDQFSVERPDGSNFTLKIRSTKLEDSAMYFCASSRSTILIETQYFGPGTRLLVL.

This clonotype was counted many times. The genes are TRBV7-8 and TRBJ1-5, with D unclear. The germline CDR1 and CDR2 sequences are SGHVS and FQNEAQ. This CDR3 is 13 amino acids long. V lost 5 bases and J lost 7, with 12 bases in between. The CDR3 is CASSPLEGQPQHF. The CDR3 DNA is TGTGCCAGCAGCCCCCTCGAGGGACAGCCCCAGCATTTT.

To note about this clonotype: Just one base apart from a much larger clone, this may be a read error. The chain joins TRBV7-9 to TRBJ2-3, with D perhaps TRBD1 (6 bases). The CDR3 spans 15 residues. Germline values: CDR1 SEHNR, CDR2 FQNEAQ (reference sequence). Deletions cut 5 bases from V and 1 base from J, with 13 bases between. CDR3 bases: TGTGCCAGCAGCGCCCGGACAGTTCGCACAGATACGCAGTATTTT. Protein: CASSARTVRTDTQYF.

A few counts support this clonotype. V is TRBV6-2 or TRBV6-3 and J is TRBJ2-1, with D hard to call. Trimming stripped 4 bases from V and 9 bases from J, with 16 bases between. The CDR3 contains 14 residues. Germline V CDR1 and CDR2: MNHEY, SVGEGT. The CDR3 coding sequence is TGTGCCAGCAGTTCGGTAGCCCCACCAGGTGAGCAGTTCTTC. Its protein product is CASSSVAPPGEQFF.

This clonotype appeared many times. The chain has TRBV7-9 and TRBJ1-1; D is perhaps TRBD1 (6 bases). This CDR3 is built from 13 residues. Trimming removed 0 bases at V and 11 bases at J, with 13 bases between. Germline V lookup: CDR1 SEHNR, CDR2 FQNEAQ (reference sequence). In DNA, the CDR3 is TGTGCCAGCAGCTTAGCGCCCGAAGGGGGGGCTTTCTTT. This gives the protein CASSLAPEGGAFF.

The table lists this clonotype with a few counts. The chain recombines TRBV11-2 with TRBJ1-1; TRBD1 aligns across 8 bases. With 5 bases clipped from V and 10 bases from J, the junction kept 9 bases outside the gene matches. This CDR3 has 13 residues. Germline V gene lookup returns CDR1 SGHAT and CDR2 FQNNGV. CDR3 bases: TGTGCCAGCAGCCCATACAGGGGGGTATTAGCTTTCTTT. Amino acids: CASSPYRGVLAFF.

The chain carries TRBV12-3 or TRBV12-4 and TRBJ1-1; possibly TRBD1 for D (6 bases). V gave up 6 bases and J gave up 7 bases, with 12 bases separating them. The CDR3 extends over 12 amino acids. CDR3 loop: CASRNDRSEAFF. CDR3 DNA: TGTGCCAGCAGAAACGACAGGAGTGAAGCTTTCTTT.

This chain connects TRBV12-3 or TRBV12-4 to TRBJ2-2, with D perhaps TRBD2 (5 bases). Trimming removed 2 bases from V and 4 bases from J, with 14 bases in between. The CDR3 length is 16 residues. CDR3 bases: TGTGCCAGCAGTTTAAATTCGGCGGGTCTCACCGGGGAGCTGTTTTTT. Protein product: CASSLNSAGLTGELFF.

The rearrangement joins TRBV6-2 or TRBV6-3 to TRBJ1-5, with D tentatively TRBD1 (6 bases). Germline CDR1 is MNHEY and CDR2 is SVGEGT. The CDR3 has 15 residues. V was shortened by 4 bases and J by 3 bases, with 13 bases between the two germline ends. In nucleotides, the CDR3 is TGTGCCAGCAGTTTGTGGGGGCGATACAATCAGCCCCAGCATTTT. This codes for CASSLWGRYNQPQHF.

This clonotype has just a few counts. The chain links TRBV14 to TRBJ2-7, with a tentative D call TRBD2 (5 bases). This CDR3 comprises 15 residues. V lost 4 bases, J lost 3 bases, and 16 bases lay in between. Germline CDR1 is SGHDN and CDR2 is FVKESK. CDR3 coding DNA: TGTGCCAGCAGCCCTGGTTTAGACGGGAACTACGAGCAGTACTTC. Its translation is CASSPGLDGNYEQYF.

The V call is TRBV7-2, the J call TRBJ2-7; D perhaps matches TRBD1 (6 bases). Germline V lookup: CDR1 SGHTA, CDR2 FQGNSA. V gave up 7 bases and J gave up 0 bases, with 13 bases separating them. The CDR3 has 14 amino acids. In DNA form, the CDR3 reads TGTGCCAGCATCTCGGGACACAGCTCCTACGAGCAGTACTTC. It translates to CASISGHSSYEQYF.

The V gene is TRBV24-1, the J gene TRBJ2-1; TRBD1 might be the D (5 bases). Trimming took 4 bases from V and 0 from J, leaving 15 bases between them. CDR1 and CDR2 from the germline V gene are KGHDR and SFDVKD. CDR3 length equals 17 residues. The CDR3 DNA is TGTGCCACCAGTGACCACAGGAGCTATAGCTCCTACAATGAGCAGTTCTTC. Residues: CATSDHRSYSSYNEQFF.

This rearrangement joins TRBV9 to TRBJ1-1, with 7 bases identical to TRBD1. The length of the CDR3 is 16 residues. Germline V lookup: CDR1 SGDLS, CDR2 YYNGEE. Trimming cost V 0 bases and J 2 bases; bases outside gene matches: 7. CDR3 region: CASSVGGGGANTEAFF. CDR3 sequence (DNA): TGTGCCAGCAGCGTAGGAGGAGGGGGCGCCAACACTGAAGCTTTCTTT.

The genes are TRBV6-5 and TRBJ2-3; 9 bases are shared with TRBD2. CDR3 length: 17 residues. Losses at the gene ends were 5 bases for V and 2 bases for J; bases not matched to a gene: 11. CDR1 MNHEY and CDR2 SVGAGI come from the germline V gene. The CDR3 DNA reads as TGTGCCAGCAGTGAGCGGGGGGTGCCGTTTAACACAGATACGCAGTATTTT. Its translation: CASSERGVPFNTDTQYF.

This clonotype has at least ten counts. The CDR3 DNA reads TGTGCCAGCAGCCAAAACCAGGGACAGGGGGCCGGCGAGCAGTACTTC. Encoded protein: CASSQNQGQGAGEQYF. The V gene is TRBV7-2, the J gene TRBJ2-7; the match to TRBD1 covers 12 bases. The V gene's germline CDR1 is SGHTA and CDR2 FQGNSA. Trimming took 5 bases from V and 6 from J; bases not matched to a gene: 11. The CDR3 contains 16 residues. The variable domain in full, completed from reference TRBV7-2 and TRBJ2-7, reads GAGVSQSPSNKVTEKGKDVELRCDPISGHTALYWYRQSLGQGLEFLIYFQGNSAPDKSGLPSDRFSAERTGGSVSTLTIQRTQQEDSAVYLCASSQNQGQGAGEQYFGPGTRLTVT.

This clonotype was seen only a few times. The CDR3 nucleotides read TGTGCCAGCAGCTTAGCCGCAGTCCTCTCCTACGAGCAGTACTTC. This encodes CASSLAAVLSYEQYF. This chain links TRBV7-6 with TRBJ2-7, with D hard to call. Looked up from germline, CDR1 is SGHVS and CDR2 is FNYEAQ. The CDR3 runs 15 residues. Trimming took off 0 bases at V and 0 bases at J, with 9 bases between the two ends.

Details on this clonotype: A much larger clone differs by one base, so this may be a read error. The final CDR3 position lacks the conserved phenylalanine or tryptophan, pointing to a likely read error. The rearrangement uses TRBV7-2 and TRBJ2-1; D possibly corresponds to TRBD1 (5 bases). Trimming removed 1 base at V and 8 bases at J, with 9 bases between. CDR3 length: 13 amino acids. The germline V gene encodes CDR1 SGHTA and CDR2 FQGNSA. For the CDR3, the DNA is TGTGCCAGCAGCTTAGAGGCCAGGGATGAGCAGTTCTTA. Translating it yields CASSLEARDEQFL.

In this sample, this clonotype turned up once. The chain has TRBV24-1 and TRBJ1-1, with 8 positions matching TRBD1. CDR1 is KGHDR, CDR2 SFDVKD, per germline. The CDR3 is 13 residues long. V was clipped by 7 bases and J by 3 bases; unmatched bases: 3. The CDR3: CATRKTGDTEAFF. CDR3 DNA: TGTGCCACCAGAAAGACAGGGGACACTGAAGCTTTCTTT.

The gene calls are TRBV29-1 and TRBJ2-5; 10 bases line up with TRBD2. Germline V CDR1 and CDR2: SQVTM, ANQGSEA. V shed 4 bases, J shed 2 bases, and the junction held 7 bases outside the gene matches. This CDR3 is built from 15 residues. CDR3: CSVASTSGPQETQYF. The CDR3 region has the DNA TGCAGCGTTGCTTCGACTAGCGGGCCTCAAGAGACCCAGTACTTC.

This clonotype was counted only a few times. The CDR3 loop reads CASSPTGSGETQYF. The DNA of the CDR3 is TGCGCCAGCAGCCCGACAGGGTCAGGGGAGACCCAGTACTTC. This rearrangement joins TRBV5-1 to TRBJ2-5; TRBD1 matches 7 bases. V lost 4 bases, J lost 5 bases, and 8 bases stayed unmatched. The CDR3 sequence is 14 residues long. The germline V gene has CDR1 SGHRS and CDR2 YFSETQ.